The T cell receptor beta chain described here comes from a study of T cells after yellow fever vaccination. On the study more broadly: In the case of low-cell-number fractions, SMART-Seq v4 Ultra Low Input was used for preparation.

TCRdb re-called the 5' RACE reads through MiXCR, storing one row per CDR3 protein. The table includes tens of thousands of distinct CDR3 sequences, approximately 7.5% detected once. This clonotype was counted between two and nine times. The CDR3 loop spans 16 amino acids. V lost 3 bases and J lost 4; bases outside the gene matches: 10. Germline CDR1 reads KGHDR; CDR2 reads SFDVKD. The rearrangement uses TRBV24-1 and TRBJ1-1, with 7 bases fitting TRBD1. This TCR was recovered from a man in his thirties or forties who received the YFV17D yellow fever vaccine. Here the sequenced sample was CD8+ T cells sorted from PBMCs, taken on the day of the yellow fever booster vaccination. The CDR3 nucleotides read TGTGCCACCAGTGATAAACAGGGGAAGGGAGGCACTGAAGCTTTCTTT. Residues: CATSDKQGKGGTEAFF.